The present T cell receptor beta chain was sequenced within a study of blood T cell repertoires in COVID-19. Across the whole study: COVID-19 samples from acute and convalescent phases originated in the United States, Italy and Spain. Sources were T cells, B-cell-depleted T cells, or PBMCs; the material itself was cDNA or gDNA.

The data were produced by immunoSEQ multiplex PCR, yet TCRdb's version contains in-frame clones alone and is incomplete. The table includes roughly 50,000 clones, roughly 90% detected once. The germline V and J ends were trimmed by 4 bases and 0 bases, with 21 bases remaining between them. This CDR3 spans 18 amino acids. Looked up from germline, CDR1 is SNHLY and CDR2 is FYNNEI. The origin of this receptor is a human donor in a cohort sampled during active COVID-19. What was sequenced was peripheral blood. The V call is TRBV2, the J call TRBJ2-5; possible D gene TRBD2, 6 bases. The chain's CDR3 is CASSGWAPPGEDQETQYF. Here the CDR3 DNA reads TGTGCCAGCAGTGGATGGGCGCCACCGGGGGAAGACCAAGAGACCCAGTACTTC.